Listed below are T cell receptor beta chains from one sample, sequenced in a study of blood T cell repertoires in COVID-19. Using immunoSEQ multiplex PCR, the repertoire was profiled, and TCRdb retains in-frame clones only, with some absent. The sample includes tens of thousands of clones, roughly 82% of them seen just once. The sample taken for sequencing was peripheral blood. The receptors stem from a human donor in a cohort sampled during active COVID-19. The CDR3 runs from the conserved cysteine through the conserved F or W. The D gene is left open where the match is weak. Clone size is shown for a subset of rows, as once, few, many or a class of expanded clone.

d_call cdr3_length clone_size j_call v_call cdr3_aa cdr3_nt
. 16 once TRBJ1-6 TRBV10-3 CAIRDDRNLYPSPLHF TGTGCCATCAGAGACGACAGGAACTTATACCCATCACCCCTCCACTTT
TRBD1 13 . TRBJ2-3 TRBV24-1 CATSQGALDTQYF TGTGCCACCAGTCAGGGGGCGCTTGATACGCAGTATTTT
TRBD1 14 . TRBJ1-1 TRBV5-1 CASSPTGGWSEAFF TGCGCCAGCAGCCCCACAGGGGGGTGGTCTGAAGCTTTCTTT
TRBD1 14 . TRBJ1-2 TRBV7-2 CASSFGTGTVGYTF TGTGCCAGCAGCTTCGGGACAGGGACGGTTGGCTACACCTTC
TRBD1 15 . TRBJ1-1 TRBV25-1 CASAGTGGQDTEAFF TGTGCCAGCGCCGGGACAGGGGGGCAGGACACTGAAGCTTTCTTT
. 14 . TRBJ1-1 TRBV7-8 CASISMTQGTEAFF TGTGCCAGCATCTCCATGACTCAGGGCACTGAAGCTTTCTTT
. 15 . TRBJ1-1 TRBV7-2 CASSWGVSGNTEAFF TGTGCCAGCAGCTGGGGGGTATCGGGGAATACTGAAGCTTTCTTT
TRBD1 18 . TRBJ2-2 TRBV4-3 CASSSRRRQGMNTGELFF TGCGCCAGCAGCTCACGGCGGAGACAGGGTATGAACACCGGGGAGCTGTTTTTT
. 14 few TRBJ2-2 TRBV19 CASSPGANTGELFF TGTGCCAGTAGTCCAGGCGCGAACACCGGGGAGCTGTTTTTT
. 13 . TRBJ2-5 TRBV12-3/TRBV12-4 CASSLGAQYPQYF TGTGCCAGCAGTTTAGGGGCCCAATATCCCCAGTACTTC
. 11 . TRBJ2-7 TRBV20-1 CSARLVDEQYF TGCAGTGCGCGACTAGTAGATGAGCAGTACTTC
. 15 . TRBJ1-5 TRBV3-1/TRBV3-2 CASSQGRAPNQPQHF TGTGCCAGCAGCCAGGGGCGAGCTCCCAATCAGCCCCAGCATTTT
TRBD1 14 . TRBJ1-4 TRBV19 CASSYEDRGLELFF TGTGCCAGTAGTTATGAGGACAGGGGGTTGGAACTGTTTTTT
TRBD1 13 . TRBJ2-3 TRBV4-3 CASSQDDRQGRHF TGCGCCAGCAGCCAAGATGATCGACAGGGCAGGCATTTT
. 12 . TRBJ2-2 TRBV5-1 CASSRDTGELFF TGCGCCAGCAGCCGGGACACCGGGGAGCTGTTTTTT
TRBD1 15 . TRBJ1-5 TRBV5-6 CASSLGTGVNQPQHF TGTGCCAGCAGCTTGGGGACAGGTGTCAATCAGCCCCAGCATTTT
. 14 once TRBJ1-2 TRBV7-2 CASSLAAGKNGYTF TGTGCCAGCAGCTTAGCGGCGGGGAAGAATGGCTACACCTTC
. 13 . TRBJ1-3 TRBV7-3 CASSFSLGNTIYF TGTGCCAGCAGCTTCTCTTTGGGAAACACCATATATTTT
. 19 . TRBJ1-1 TRBV12-1 CASSFLPATENLGWTEAFF TGTGCCAGCAGCTTCCTGCCTGCGACAGAGAATCTTGGGTGGACTGAAGCTTTCTTT
TRBD1 16 . TRBJ1-6 TRBV15 CATSSADRAWGSPLHF TGTGCCACCAGCAGCGCCGACAGGGCTTGGGGTTCACCCCTCCACTTT
TRBD1 17 . TRBJ2-2 TRBV6-1 CASSGPPGQGDTGELFF TGTGCCAGCAGTGGCCCTCCGGGACAGGGGGACACCGGGGAGCTGTTTTTT
TRBD1 14 . TRBJ2-5 TRBV6-5 CASTAGTGLETQYF TGTGCCAGCACCGCCGGGACAGGGTTAGAGACCCAGTACTTC
TRBD2 15 . TRBJ2-1 TRBV5-5 CASSWTSGGENEQFF TGTGCCAGCAGCTGGACTAGCGGGGGGGAGAATGAGCAGTTCTTC
TRBD1 15 . TRBJ1-2 TRBV5-1 CASSFGTGVNYGYTF TGCGCCAGCAGCTTCGGGACAGGGGTTAACTATGGCTACACCTTC
TRBD1 15 many TRBJ1-2 TRBV6-4 CASSDTGQGVGGYTF TGTGCCAGCAGTGACACAGGACAGGGGGTTGGTGGCTACACCTTC
. 14 . TRBJ2-2 TRBV7-6 CASSPTVNTGELFF TGTGCCAGCAGCCCGACAGTGAACACCGGGGAGCTGTTTTTT
TRBD1 17 . TRBJ1-1 TRBV19 CASTPAGTGRANTEAFF TGTGCCAGCACTCCCGCAGGGACAGGACGTGCGAACACTGAAGCTTTCTTT
TRBD1 17 . TRBJ2-5 TRBV10-3 CAISGDSGTGAQETQYF TGTGCCATCAGTGGGGACTCCGGGACAGGGGCCCAAGAGACCCAGTACTTC
TRBD1 13 . TRBJ1-2 TRBV6-5 CASRRTGDYGYTF TGTGCCAGCAGGAGAACAGGGGACTATGGCTACACCTTC
TRBD1 16 . TRBJ1-2 TRBV5-5 CASSPVPGQGWDGYTF TGTGCCAGCAGCCCTGTCCCGGGACAGGGGTGGGATGGCTACACCTTC
. 12 . TRBJ2-1 TRBV10-3 CAISEHPGEQFF TGTGCCATCAGTGAGCATCCGGGGGAGCAGTTCTTC
. 13 . TRBJ2-7 TRBV30 CALDKGTSYEQYF TGTGCCTTAGATAAGGGGACTTCCTACGAGCAGTACTTC
. 14 few TRBJ2-3 TRBV7-2 CASSLGWGPDTQYF TGTGCCAGCAGCCTTGGGTGGGGCCCAGATACGCAGTATTTT
TRBD1 16 few TRBJ1-4 TRBV4-2 CASSQDGTGDNEKLFF TGTGCCAGCAGCCAAGATGGGACAGGGGATAATGAAAAACTGTTTTTT
. 16 . TRBJ1-1 TRBV5-5 CASSLGFGAVGAEAFF TGTGCCAGCAGCTTGGGGTTTGGCGCCGTGGGCGCTGAAGCTTTCTTT
TRBD2 16 . TRBJ2-3 TRBV7-2 CASSPLVAGGLDTQYF TGTGCCAGCAGCCCACTGGTAGCGGGGGGGCTGGATACGCAGTATTTT
. 14 . TRBJ1-1 TRBV9 CASSVGHGAREAFF TGTGCCAGCAGCGTAGGTCATGGGGCTCGTGAAGCTTTCTTT
TRBD1 13 . TRBJ1-5 TRBV6-5 CASSRQGGQPQHF TGTGCCAGCAGTAGACAGGGGGGCCAGCCCCAGCATTTT
. 15 . TRBJ2-5 TRBV6-2/TRBV6-3 CASSTGAEQRETQYF TGTGCCAGCAGTACGGGCGCGGAACAGCGGGAGACCCAGTACTTC
TRBD2 15 . TRBJ2-7 TRBV6-5 CASSYSAGGDYEQYF TGTGCCAGCAGTTACTCTGCCGGGGGGGACTACGAGCAGTACTTC
. 13 many TRBJ1-2 TRBV7-9 CASSLGATHGYTF TGTGCCAGCAGCTTAGGGGCCACCCATGGCTACACCTTC
. 15 . TRBJ2-7 TRBV19 CASSKRGEPLYEQYF TGTGCCAGTAGTAAACGGGGAGAGCCCCTCTACGAGCAGTACTTC
TRBD2 14 . TRBJ2-2 TRBV7-3 CASSLREGTGELFF TGTGCCAGCAGCTTAAGGGAGGGTACCGGGGAGCTGTTTTTT
. 13 . TRBJ1-1 TRBV27 CASSFGGFTEAFF TGTGCCAGCAGTTTCGGGGGATTCACTGAAGCTTTCTTT
TRBD1 15 . TRBJ2-7 TRBV7-2 CASSLSGTGLYEQYF TGTGCCAGCAGCTTATCCGGGACAGGGCTTTACGAGCAGTACTTC